This TCR beta chain was obtained from a study of T cell repertoires in cytomegalovirus infection. General study points: Public TCR beta family frequency separated CMV-and-HLA carriers, including in an independent cohort. CMV-specific TCR beta clonotypes restricted by HLA-C dominated the ex vivo response.

TCRdb reprocessed the reads with MiXCR, giving one entry per CDR3 protein. The data contain 350,000 to 500,000 distinct CDR3 sequences, roughly 31% of them singletons. As concerns this clonotype: Its antigen is currently unknown.

This sequence originates from a human donor in good health (CMV status not recorded). Some clones in this sample may be carry-over from other donors' samples. Specimen: PBMCs.

CDR3: CASSPDRGVFGEQYF. The CDR3 nucleotides read TGTGCCAGCAGCCCCGACAGGGGAGTATTCGGCGAGCAGTACTTC. The chain uses TRBV11-2 and TRBJ2-7; 8 bases align to TRBD1. J lost 6 bases, V lost 5 bases, and 12 bases had no gene match. Germline V lookup: CDR1 SGHAT, CDR2 FQNNGV. The CDR3 consists of 15 residues.